This T cell receptor beta chain was captured by sequencing in a study of cytomegalovirus exposure and HLA in healthy donors. Profiled with immunoSEQ multiplex PCR; TCRdb holds only in-frame clones, not every one. The sample has about 160,000 clones; roughly 96% are singletons. As for this clone: Its antigen is as yet unknown.

Findings and caveats of the study: In the 90 to 150 validation repertoires, approximately 94% of cluster scores exceeded 0, per a later analysis. It was 150 to 200 TCR beta chains that were listed as cytomegalovirus-associated. Three chains linked to CMV were shown in vitro to be specific for CMV antigens. Usually a TCR sequence was rare, but some public TCRs were found in many donors.

Germline V lookup: CDR1 SGHRS, CDR2 YFSETQ. This CDR3 has 17 residues. Trimming took 0 bases from V and 4 from J, leaving 18 bases between them. The receptor comes from a woman aged 18-29 years in good health and CMV-seronegative. Sequencing input: PBMCs. The genes are TRBV5-1 and TRBJ2-3; D might be TRBD2 (5 bases). The CDR3 coding sequence is TGCGCCAGCAGCTTGGGAATGGTTAGCGTATCGGCAGATACGCAGTATTTT. Its protein product is CASSLGMVSVSADTQYF.